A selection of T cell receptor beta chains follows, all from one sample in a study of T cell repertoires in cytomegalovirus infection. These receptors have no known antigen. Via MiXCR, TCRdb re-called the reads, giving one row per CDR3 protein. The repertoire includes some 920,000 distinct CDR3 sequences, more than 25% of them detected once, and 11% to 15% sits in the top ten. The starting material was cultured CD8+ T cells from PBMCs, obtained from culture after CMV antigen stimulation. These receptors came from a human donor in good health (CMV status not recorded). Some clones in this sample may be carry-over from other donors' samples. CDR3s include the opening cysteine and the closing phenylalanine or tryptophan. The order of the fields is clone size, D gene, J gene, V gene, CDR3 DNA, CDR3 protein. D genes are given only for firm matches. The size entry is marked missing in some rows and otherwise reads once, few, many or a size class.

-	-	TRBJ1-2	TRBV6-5	TGTGCCAGCACGCGAGGGTCGGATGGCTACACCTTC	CASTRGSDGYTF
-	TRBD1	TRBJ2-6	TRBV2	TGTGCCAGCAGTGCGGGTCTAGGGACAGGGACCTCTGGGGCCAACGTCCTGACTTTC	CASSAGLGTGTSGANVLTF
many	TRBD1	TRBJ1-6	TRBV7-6	TGTGCCAGCAGCCTCGGGACAGGGCCGATGCCTAATTCACCCCTCCACTTT	CASSLGTGPMPNSPLHF
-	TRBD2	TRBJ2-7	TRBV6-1	TGTGCCAGCAGTGAAGGACTAGCGGGGGGCCCTAGCTCCTACGAGCAGTACTTC	CASSEGLAGGPSSYEQYF
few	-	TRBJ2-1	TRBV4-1	TGCGCCAGCAGCCAAGAGGCAGGCCCCTACAATGAGCAGTTCTTC	CASSQEAGPYNEQFF
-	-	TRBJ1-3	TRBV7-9	TGTGCCAGCAACTCTAAGAACACCATATATTTT	CASNSKNTIYF
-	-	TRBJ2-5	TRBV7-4	TGTGCCAGCAGCTTAGGGGAGACAGGCCAGACCCAGTACTTC	CASSLGETGQTQYF
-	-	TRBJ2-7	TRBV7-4	TGTGCCAGCAGCTTAGCGGGGGGGGGCGGCTACGAGCAGTACTTC	CASSLAGGGGYEQYF
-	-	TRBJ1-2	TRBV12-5	TGTGCTAGTGGTTTGGACATCCCGAATGGCTACACCTTC	CASGLDIPNGYTF
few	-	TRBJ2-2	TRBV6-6	TGTGCCAGCAGTTACGGTTTCCAGGAAACCGGGGAGCTGTTTTTT	CASSYGFQETGELFF
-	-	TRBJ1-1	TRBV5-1	TGCGCCACCGCGCCGGGGACAATCGGCACTGAAGCTTTCTTT	CATAPGTIGTEAFF
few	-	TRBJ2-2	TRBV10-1	TGCGCCAGCAGTGATTTAAGGTCTCCCGGGGAGCTGTTTTTT	CASSDLRSPGELFF
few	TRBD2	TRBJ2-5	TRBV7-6	TGTGCCAGCAGCCGCGTCAGGAGCGGGGGGCAAGAGACCCAGTACTTC	CASSRVRSGGQETQYF
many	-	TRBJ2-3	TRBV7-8	TGTGCCAGCACTGCCCCACGGGGTATTAGCACAGATACGCAGTATTTT	CASTAPRGISTDTQYF
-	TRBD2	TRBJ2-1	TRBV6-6	TGTGCCAGCAGTCACCAGAGCGGGGGGGCCTACAATGAGCAGTTCTTC	CASSHQSGGAYNEQFF
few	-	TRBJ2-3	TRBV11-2	TGTGCCAGCAGCCCTGGCGGGCCCGGTACAGATACGCAGTATTTT	CASSPGGPGTDTQYF
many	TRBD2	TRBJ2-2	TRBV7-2	TGTGCCAGCAGCTCCTATCCTAGCGGGGGCCCCCTTGCCGGGGAGCTGTTTTTT	CASSSYPSGGPLAGELFF
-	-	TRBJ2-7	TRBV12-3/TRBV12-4	TGTGCCAGCAGTTTAGGGCCATTTAAGGACGAGCAGTACTTC	CASSLGPFKDEQYF
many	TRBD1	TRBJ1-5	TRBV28	TGTGCCAGCAGTTTAAGAGGGGGCCGAGTAGGTCAGCCCCAGCATTTT	CASSLRGGRVGQPQHF
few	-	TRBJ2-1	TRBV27	TGTGCCAGCACCCCACAAGGGGGGTTCAATGAGCAGTTCTTC	CASTPQGGFNEQFF
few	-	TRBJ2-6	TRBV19	TGTGCCAGTAGTATACGAGGGTCTGGGGCCAACGTCCTGACTTTC	CASSIRGSGANVLTF